This T cell receptor (beta chain) appears in the sequencing data of a study of OX40 agonist ivuxolimab in advanced cancers. General observations from the study: Some nonresponders also had low normalized T-cell clonal expansion. Doses of 0.1 to 3.0 mg/kg were accompanied by clonal expansion of CD4+ and CD8+ blood T cells by week 6. Among T cells, CD8+ cells averaged more expanded clones than CD4+ cells.

Germline lookup yields CDR1 SGHVS and CDR2 FNYEAQ. This CDR3 contains 13 residues. Trimming left V 5 bases short and J 4 bases short, with 12 bases between. This clone was counted once. No antigen is known for it. Profiling relied on immunoSEQ multiplex PCR, and the TCRdb table lists in-frame clones only, not all of them. Counted here are more than 60,000 clones, roughly four fifths occurring once; the ten biggest clones make up 3.4%. This TCR was recovered from an adult with an advanced solid tumor such as melanoma, head and neck, liver or kidney cancer. The genes are TRBV7-6 and TRBJ2-7; weak D call: TRBD1 (6 bases). The material was CD4+ or CD8+ T cells sorted from blood, obtained in a trial of the OX40 agonist ivuxolimab. In DNA form, the CDR3 reads TGTGCCAGCAGCGCCGGGACATCGTACGAGCAGTACTTC. Translating it yields CASSAGTSYEQYF.